This record covers a single TCR beta chain. The data are from a study of blood T cell repertoires in COVID-19. Germline assignment: CDR1 SEHNR and CDR2 FQNEAQ (reference sequence). CDR3 size: 13 residues. V shed 6 bases and J shed 1 base, with 7 bases lying between them. Some clones are missing from TCRdb's copy, which holds only in-frame ones; the method was immunoSEQ multiplex PCR. The table has a few hundred thousand clones, roughly nine tenths seen once. The clonotype originates from an older woman with COVID-19, enrolled during active disease. The sample consisted of peripheral blood. The chain recombines TRBV7-9 with TRBJ2-1; possible D gene TRBD1, 6 bases. CDR3 sequence: CASRQGSYNEQFF. CDR3 DNA: TGTGCCAGCAGACAGGGATCCTACAATGAGCAGTTCTTC.